The next 7 T cell receptor beta chains were all read from a single sample in a study of T cells in localized non-small cell lung cancer. Assay used: immunoSEQ multiplex PCR; TCRdb lists only in-frame clones, some missing. The sample gives 23,000 or so clones, 80% to 95% of which show up once; 15% is in the top ten. Here the sequenced sample was peripheral blood, taken before any cancer treatment. These receptors came from a man aged 40-75 years with stage III squamous cell lung carcinoma.

This clone has only one observation. The chain joins TRBV7-2 to TRBJ2-6; D not certain. Germline V gene lookup returns CDR1 SGHTA and CDR2 FQGNSA. Trimming removed 4 bases from V and 4 bases from J, with 5 bases in between. The CDR3 is 13 amino acids. The CDR3 DNA reads TGTGCCAGCAGCTGGGTAGGGGCCAACGTCCTGACTTTC. Translated: CASSWVGANVLTF.

The chain joins TRBV7-9 to TRBJ1-4, with a tentative D call TRBD1 (5 bases). Germline V gene lookup returns CDR1 SEHNR and CDR2 FQNEAQ (reference sequence). Trimming took 1 base from V and 8 from J, leaving 14 bases between them. The CDR3 is made up of 15 amino acids. The CDR3: CASSLGQGSREKLFF. CDR3 DNA sequence: TGTGCCAGCAGCTTAGGTCAGGGATCACGGGAAAAACTGTTTTTT.

This chain connects TRBV2 to TRBJ2-1; 9 bases match TRBD2. Germline lookup yields CDR1 SNHLY and CDR2 FYNNEI. The V gene end was trimmed by 5 bases and the J gene end by 7 bases; junction bases not matched to a gene: 3. The CDR3 length is 13 residues. The CDR3 protein is CASSLAGVNEQFF. CDR3 nucleotides: TGTGCCAGCAGTTTAGCGGGAGTAAATGAGCAGTTCTTC.

This clone was seen once. This chain links TRBV19 with TRBJ1-2, with TRBD1 matching over 9 bases. The CDR3 length is 14 residues. With V trimmed by 7 bases and J by 2 bases, 5 bases remained unmatched. Germline V gene sequence: CDR1 LNHDA, CDR2 SQIVND (reference sequence). The CDR3 protein is CASMGQGVNYGYTF. CDR3 coding DNA: TGTGCCAGTATGGGACAGGGAGTAAACTATGGCTACACCTTC.

The V and J genes are TRBV28 and TRBJ1-2; 8 nucleotides agree with TRBD1. With 6 bases clipped from V and 4 bases from J, the junction kept 4 bases outside the gene matches. From germline, CDR1 is MDHEN and CDR2 SYDVKM. The CDR3 extends over 13 amino acids. This chain's CDR3 is CASSPGTGYGYTF. The CDR3, as DNA: TGTGCCAGCAGCCCAGGGACAGGCTATGGCTACACCTTC.

This chain's CDR3 is CASSSGPGAYEQYF. The DNA of the CDR3 is TGTGCCAGCAGTTCGGGACCCGGAGCCTACGAGCAGTACTTC. V gene TRBV27 combines with J gene TRBJ2-7; perhaps D is TRBD1 or TRBD2 (5 bases each). V was pared by 4 bases and J by 2 bases, with 12 bases between. Germline-derived CDR1 and CDR2 are MNHEY and SMNVEV (reference sequence). The CDR3 has 14 residues.

V gene TRBV6-1 combines with J gene TRBJ2-7; 8 bases map to TRBD1. From germline, CDR1 is MNHNS and CDR2 SASEGT. Losses at the gene ends were 5 bases for V and 1 base for J; bases not matched to a gene: 7. This CDR3 spans 15 amino acids. The CDR3, as DNA: TGTGCCAGCAGTAGGACAGGGCTGGCGTCCTACGAGCAGTACTTC. It is translated as CASSRTGLASYEQYF.